This T cell receptor (beta chain) was obtained from a study of T cells in tumors after PD-1 blockade. Looking at the study overall: Prior checkpoint blockade, systemic immunosuppressant use, or anti-cancer therapy within 4 weeks excluded patients. Either cemiplimab 350 mg every 2 weeks or pembrolizumab 200 mg every 3 weeks was given.

The assay was immunoSEQ multiplex PCR, and TCRdb's table has in-frame clones only and misses some. The table includes 60,000 to 70,000 clones, under 80% detected once. J lost 0 bases, V lost 5 bases, and 7 bases had no gene match. This CDR3 has 15 residues. Germline CDR1 and CDR2: LGHDT and YNNKEL (reference sequence). Input was about 616 ng to 6,500 ng of genomic DNA from tumor or blood. The sample here was PBMCs, taken after anti-PD-1 treatment. The chain combines TRBV3-1 (or the pseudogene TRBV3-2) with TRBJ2-7; 7 nucleotides align to TRBD1. The receptor was derived from a human donor with basal cell carcinoma. CDR3 in amino acids: CASSATGFGSYEQYF. DNA for the CDR3: TGTGCCAGCAGCGCGACAGGGTTTGGCTCCTACGAGCAGTACTTC.